This TCR beta chain was retrieved from a study of blood T cell repertoires in COVID-19. As for the study in general: The study drew acute and convalescent COVID-19 samples from the United States, Italy and Spain. PBMCs, B-cell-depleted T cells, or T cells were the source of the cDNA or gDNA that made up the material.

Under the authors' procedure: By means of reference gene primer amplification, nucleated cell counts were estimated. The protocol was immunoSEQ multiplex PCR, while the TCRdb copy is restricted to in-frame clones and leaves out a portion. For V, J and clone size, that table is used; D and trimming come from the DNA. The sample includes over 150,000 clones, approximately 90% of them seen just once. V shed 5 bases and J shed 5 bases, with 9 bases lying between them. From germline, CDR1 is GTSNPN and CDR2 SVGIG (reference sequence). This CDR3 region has 11 residues. This clone has just one count. Enrollment of patients from Seattle took place during active infection, with longitudinal follow-up.

The chain joins TRBV30 to TRBJ2-5; perhaps TRBD2 as D (6 bases). The TCR comes from a woman aged 70 to 79 with COVID-19, enrolled during active disease. Sequencing was carried out using peripheral blood. CDR3 protein: CAWRESETQYF. DNA for the CDR3: TGTGCCTGGCGGGAGTCCGAGACCCAGTACTTC.